This is a list of T cell receptor beta chains from one sample in a study of shared clonotypes between healthy human individuals. Some clones are missing from TCRdb's copy, which holds only in-frame ones; the method was immunoSEQ multiplex PCR. The sample has about 820,000 clones, 80% to 95% seen once. Source material: naive CD8+ T cells sorted from blood. The origin of the receptors is a young man in good health. Each CDR3 is given with its conserved first and last residue. Each record gives: clone size, V gene, D gene, J gene, CDR3 DNA, CDR3 protein. D genes are given only for firm matches. The listing skips clone size in some rows; elsewhere it reads once, few, many or a size class.

NA	TRBV4-3	TRBD1	TRBJ1-4	TGCGCCAGCAGCCAAGGGGGACAGGGTAATGAAAAACTGTTTTTT	CASSQGGQGNEKLFF
NA	TRBV7-9	TRBD1	TRBJ2-5	TGTGCCAGCAGCTTAACAGGGGGAAGGGAGACCCAGTACTTC	CASSLTGGRETQYF
NA	TRBV7-9	TRBD1	TRBJ1-1	TGTGCCAGCAGCTACGACAGGGGGCTGACTGAAGCTTTCTTT	CASSYDRGLTEAFF
NA	TRBV4-1	NA	TRBJ2-1	TGCGCCAGCATGGGGACCCTGGACAATGAGCAGTTCTTC	CASMGTLDNEQFF
NA	TRBV6-1	TRBD1	TRBJ2-7	TGTGCCAGCAGTGACTTCCAGGGGGACGGGTACGAGCAGTACTTC	CASSDFQGDGYEQYF
once	TRBV30	NA	TRBJ2-7	TGTGCCTGGATGGGGACTGTGTCCTACGAGCAGTACTTC	CAWMGTVSYEQYF
NA	TRBV27	NA	TRBJ2-1	TGTGCCAGCAGTCCCGGGACTTTCGGCTTGGGTGAGCAGTTCTTC	CASSPGTFGLGEQFF
NA	TRBV7-9	NA	TRBJ2-1	TGTGCCAGCAGCTTCACAGGGTCCCAGGTCGATGAGCAGTTCTTC	CASSFTGSQVDEQFF
once	TRBV7-6	NA	TRBJ2-7	TGTGCCAGCAGCAACTTGGAGTCGGGCCAGCGTTACGAGCAGTACTTC	CASSNLESGQRYEQYF
NA	TRBV7-9	TRBD2	TRBJ2-1	TGTGCCAGCAGCTTACCGAAGCTAGCGGCCTTAGAGAAGAATGAGCAGTTCTTC	CASSLPKLAALEKNEQFF
once	TRBV9	NA	TRBJ2-2	TGTGCCAGCGGGCTGGGGGATACCGGGGAGCTGTTTTTT	CASGLGDTGELFF
NA	TRBV14	NA	TRBJ2-1	TGTGCCAGCAGCTGGAGGGGGTTCGACAATGAGCAGTTCTTC	CASSWRGFDNEQFF
NA	TRBV9	TRBD1	TRBJ2-4	TGTGCCAGCAGCGCTCAGGGGACAGAATTAGCCAAAAACATTCAGTACTTC	CASSAQGTELAKNIQYF
NA	TRBV29-1	NA	TRBJ2-5	TGCAGCGTTGAAGATTTAGGGAACTCCGGGACAATATACACCCTGAAGACCCAGTACTTC	CSVEDLGNSGTIYTLKTQYF
NA	TRBV7-9	NA	TRBJ2-7	TGTGCCAGCACCGGGCCCATTAACCACTACGAGCAGTACTTC	CASTGPINHYEQYF
NA	TRBV5-6	NA	TRBJ1-5	TGTGCCAGCAGCTTAGGGGTAAGCAATCAGCCCCAGCATTTT	CASSLGVSNQPQHF
NA	TRBV4-1	TRBD2	TRBJ2-3	TGCGCCAGCAGCCAAACACTAGCGGTCACAGATACGCAGTATTTT	CASSQTLAVTDTQYF
NA	TRBV5-4	NA	TRBJ1-5	TGTGCCAGCAGCCCAGGGACGGGAAATCAGCCCCAGCATTTT	CASSPGTGNQPQHF
NA	TRBV2	NA	TRBJ1-1	TGTGCCAGCATGGGGAGGACAGTTAACACTGAAGCTTTCTTT	CASMGRTVNTEAFF
NA	TRBV21-1	NA	TRBJ2-7	TGTGCCAGCAGCTGTTCAGGGTTCCACGAGCAGTACTTC	CASSCSGFHEQYF
once	TRBV7-9	NA	TRBJ2-7	TGTGCCAGCAGCTCCCTTGGACACCGTGACGAGCAGTACTTC	CASSSLGHRDEQYF
few	TRBV5-1	NA	TRBJ1-1	TGCGCCAGCAGCTTGGAGGAGGTTGTCATGAACACTGAAGCTTTCTTT	CASSLEEVVMNTEAFF
NA	TRBV6-1	NA	TRBJ2-3	TGTGCCACCAAGACTCCGGGACTTTTCACAGATACGCAGTATTTT	CATKTPGLFTDTQYF
NA	TRBV28	TRBD2	TRBJ2-7	TGTGCCAGCAGTTTCCCAGCGGAACGGGGAGGGTCCTACGAGCAGTACTTC	CASSFPAERGGSYEQYF
NA	TRBV27	TRBD2	TRBJ2-3	TGTGCCAGCAGTGCCGGGACTAGCGGGAGGATTAGCACAGATACGCAGTATTTT	CASSAGTSGRISTDTQYF
NA	TRBV14	NA	TRBJ1-5	TGTGCCAGCAGCCAAGACCCCTTGGCCAGGGCGGGCAATCAGCCCCAGCATTTT	CASSQDPLARAGNQPQHF
NA	TRBV18	NA	TRBJ1-1	TGTGCCAGCTCACCTTTCGACAGGCCCGGGAACACTGAAGCTTTCTTT	CASSPFDRPGNTEAFF
NA	TRBV4-1	NA	TRBJ2-4	TGCGCCAGCAGCCAAGGATCCCTAGCCAAAAACATTCAGTACTTC	CASSQGSLAKNIQYF
NA	TRBV27	TRBD2	TRBJ2-7	TGTGCCAGCAGTTTGGGACTAGCCTACGAGCAGTACTTC	CASSLGLAYEQYF
NA	TRBV12-5	TRBD1	TRBJ2-1	TGTGCTAGTGGTTTGGCAGGGGGCGATGAGCAGTTCTTC	CASGLAGGDEQFF
once	TRBV5-4	TRBD2	TRBJ2-7	TGTGCCAGCAGCTTGGAAGCAGGGACTAGCGGGCCCAACGAGCAGTACTTC	CASSLEAGTSGPNEQYF
NA	TRBV5-4	NA	TRBJ2-1	TGTGCCAGCAGCTGGGCAGAGCACAATGAGCAGTTCTTC	CASSWAEHNEQFF
once	TRBV11-2	NA	TRBJ2-6	TGTGCCAGCAGCGGCCAGGACGGAACTGGGGCCAACGTCCTGACTTTC	CASSGQDGTGANVLTF
NA	TRBV19	NA	TRBJ1-2	TGTGCCAGTAGTATAGATAGTACCCGGGAGACTGGGGGCTACACCTTC	CASSIDSTRETGGYTF
NA	TRBV7-2	NA	TRBJ2-1	TGTGCCAGCAGCGGGGACTCATACAATGAGCAGTTCTTC	CASSGDSYNEQFF
NA	TRBV27	TRBD1	TRBJ2-3	TGTGCCAGCAGTTCCCGGACAGGGGGGAAGGCCACCACAGATACGCAGTATTTT	CASSSRTGGKATTDTQYF
NA	TRBV29-1	NA	TRBJ2-5	TGCAGCGTTGAAACTATGGGGGTCCAAGAGACCCAGTACTTC	CSVETMGVQETQYF
NA	TRBV4-1	NA	TRBJ2-7	TGCGCCAGCAGCCAAGCGACTAGTAGATCCTACGAGCAGTACTTC	CASSQATSRSYEQYF
NA	TRBV28	NA	TRBJ1-1	TGTGCCAGCAGTTTATCGACCGGGCGGGGTCCCCTGAACACTGAAGCTTTCTTT	CASSLSTGRGPLNTEAFF
NA	TRBV29-1	TRBD2	TRBJ2-1	TGCAGCGTTGAGGGGCGGGAGTCCTCCTACAATGAGCAGTTCTTC	CSVEGRESSYNEQFF
NA	TRBV19	NA	TRBJ2-1	TGTGCCAGTAGTATTGGTGCGGAAGAGCAGTTCTTC	CASSIGAEEQFF
NA	TRBV6-1	TRBD1	TRBJ2-7	TGTGCCAGCAGTAAGGGGACAGGGGGCTCCTACGAGCAGTACTTC	CASSKGTGGSYEQYF
NA	TRBV28	NA	TRBJ1-5	TGTGCCAGCAGTTCGGCAGCGAATCAGCCCCAGCATTTT	CASSSAANQPQHF
NA	TRBV6-5	NA	TRBJ2-2	TGTGCCAGCAGTTATGGGGGCACCGGGGAGCTGTTTTTT	CASSYGGTGELFF
NA	TRBV7-9	NA	TRBJ2-5	TGTGCCAGCAGCTTCGGTGGGAGGGGGCTGGAGTTGGAGACCCAGTACTTC	CASSFGGRGLELETQYF
once	TRBV5-1	TRBD1	TRBJ2-3	TGCGCCAGCAGCGGGGGGACAGGGGGCGCAGTAGATACGCAGTATTTT	CASSGGTGGAVDTQYF
few	TRBV19	NA	TRBJ2-1	TGTGCCAGTAGTAGTTACAATGAGCAGTTCTTC	CASSSYNEQFF
NA	TRBV7-6	TRBD2	TRBJ2-7	TGTGCCAGCAGCTTAGGGGAGGGCTTGGAGCAGTACTTC	CASSLGEGLEQYF
few	TRBV6-5	NA	TRBJ2-6	TGTGCCAGCTCTCACTCTGGGGCCAACGTCCTGACTTTC	CASSHSGANVLTF
NA	TRBV7-9	NA	TRBJ1-2	TGTGCCAGCAGCTACAAACTCGGGGAGGGTGGCTACACCTTC	CASSYKLGEGGYTF
NA	TRBV6-5	NA	TRBJ2-7	TGTGCCAGCAGTTACTCGGCAAATCGCTACGAGCAGTACTTC	CASSYSANRYEQYF
NA	TRBV4-1	TRBD1	TRBJ1-1	TGCGCCAGCAGCCAAATTCCATTATCAACAGGGGGCTTGAACACTGAAGCTTTCTTT	CASSQIPLSTGGLNTEAFF
NA	TRBV7-2	TRBD1	TRBJ2-7	TGTGCCAGCAGCTTAGGGGGACAGACCTACGAGCAGTACTTC	CASSLGGQTYEQYF
NA	TRBV29-1	NA	TRBJ2-4	TGCAGCGTTGAAGAAACAGGGATGGAAAACATTCAGTACTTC	CSVEETGMENIQYF
NA	TRBV27	TRBD2	TRBJ2-1	TGTGCCAGCAGTTTATTAGCGGGAGGCCCCAACAATGAGCAGTTCTTC	CASSLLAGGPNNEQFF
NA	TRBV6-5	TRBD1	TRBJ2-7	TGTGCCAGCGGGACAGCGAGCTACGAGCAGTACTTC	CASGTASYEQYF
NA	TRBV4-2	TRBD1	TRBJ2-1	TGTGCCAGCAGCTTGGGGCCCAAACAGGGGAACCCCTCAGGCAATGAGCAGTTCTTC	CASSLGPKQGNPSGNEQFF
NA	TRBV5-1	TRBD1	TRBJ2-1	TGCGCCAGCAGCTTGCGGCAGGGGGCTGCCAATGAGCAGTTCTTC	CASSLRQGAANEQFF
NA	TRBV13	TRBD2	TRBJ2-1	TGTGCCAGCAGCTTAGGCCTAGCGGGCCTATACAATGAGCAGTTCTTC	CASSLGLAGLYNEQFF